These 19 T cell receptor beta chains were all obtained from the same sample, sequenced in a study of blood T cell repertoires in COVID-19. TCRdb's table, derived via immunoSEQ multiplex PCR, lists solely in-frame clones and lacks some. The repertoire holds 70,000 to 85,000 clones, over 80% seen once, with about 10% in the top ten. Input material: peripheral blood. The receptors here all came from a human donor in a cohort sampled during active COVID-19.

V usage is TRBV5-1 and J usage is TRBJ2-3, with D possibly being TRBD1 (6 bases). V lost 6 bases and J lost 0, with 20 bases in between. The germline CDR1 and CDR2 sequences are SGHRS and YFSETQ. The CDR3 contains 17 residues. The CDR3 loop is CASTQADRPASTDTQYF. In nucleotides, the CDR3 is TGCGCCAGCACCCAGGCCGACAGGCCAGCTAGCACAGATACGCAGTATTTT.

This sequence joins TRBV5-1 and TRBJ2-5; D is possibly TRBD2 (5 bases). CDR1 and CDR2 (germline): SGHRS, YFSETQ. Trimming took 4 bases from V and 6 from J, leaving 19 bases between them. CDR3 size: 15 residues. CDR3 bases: TGCGCCAGCAGCCCCCTCCCGGCGGGCCGGCAGACCCAGTACTTC. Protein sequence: CASSPLPAGRQTQYF. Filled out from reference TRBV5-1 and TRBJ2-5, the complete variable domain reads KAGVTQTPRYLIKTRGQQVTLSCSPISGHRSVSWYQQTPGQGLQFLFEYFSETQRNKGNFPGRFSGRQFSNSRSEMNVSTLELGDSALYLCASSPLPAGRQTQYFGPGTRLLVL.

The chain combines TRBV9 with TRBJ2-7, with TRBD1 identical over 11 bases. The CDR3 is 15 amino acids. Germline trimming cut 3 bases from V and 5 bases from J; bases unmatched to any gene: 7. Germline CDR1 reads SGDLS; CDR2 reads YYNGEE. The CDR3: CASSAQDRGLNEQYF. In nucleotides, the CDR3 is TGTGCCAGCAGCGCCCAGGACAGGGGGCTCAACGAGCAGTACTTC.

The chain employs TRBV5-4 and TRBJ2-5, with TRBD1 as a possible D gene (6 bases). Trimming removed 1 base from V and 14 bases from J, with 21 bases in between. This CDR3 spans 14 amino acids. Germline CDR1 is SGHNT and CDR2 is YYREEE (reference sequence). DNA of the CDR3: TGTGCCAGCAGCTTGCAATCGGTTATGGGGGACACCTACTTC. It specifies CASSLQSVMGDTYF.

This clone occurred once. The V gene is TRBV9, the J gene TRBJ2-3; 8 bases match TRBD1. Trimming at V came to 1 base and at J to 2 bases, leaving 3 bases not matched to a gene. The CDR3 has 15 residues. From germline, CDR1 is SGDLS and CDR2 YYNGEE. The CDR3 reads CASSVTGQDTDTQYF. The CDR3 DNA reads TGTGCCAGCAGCGTAACGGGACAGGACACAGATACGCAGTATTTT. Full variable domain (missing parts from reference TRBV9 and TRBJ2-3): DSGVTQTPKHLITATGQRVTLRCSPRSGDLSVYWYQQSLDQGLQFLIQYYNGEERAKGNILERFSAQQFPDLHSELNLSSLELGDSALYFCASSVTGQDTDTQYFGPGTRLTVL.

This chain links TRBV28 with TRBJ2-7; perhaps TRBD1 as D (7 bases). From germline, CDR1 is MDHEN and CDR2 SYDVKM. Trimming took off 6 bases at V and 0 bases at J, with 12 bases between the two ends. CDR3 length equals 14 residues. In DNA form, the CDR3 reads TGTGCCAGCAGAGGGACAGCGGGCTCCTACGAGCAGTACTTC. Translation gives CASRGTAGSYEQYF.

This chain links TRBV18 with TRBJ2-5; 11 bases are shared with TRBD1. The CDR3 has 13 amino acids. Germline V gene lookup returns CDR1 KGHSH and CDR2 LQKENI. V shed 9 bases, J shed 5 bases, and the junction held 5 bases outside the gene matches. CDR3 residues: CASRTGGGETQYF. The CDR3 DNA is TGTGCCAGTCGGACAGGGGGCGGGGAGACCCAGTACTTC. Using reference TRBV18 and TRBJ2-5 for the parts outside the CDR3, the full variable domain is NAGVMQNPRHLVRRRGQEARLRCSPMKGHSHVYWYRQLPEEGLKFMVYLQKENIIDESGMPKERFSAEFPKEGPSILRIQQVVRGDSAAYFCASRTGGGETQYFGPGTRLLVL.

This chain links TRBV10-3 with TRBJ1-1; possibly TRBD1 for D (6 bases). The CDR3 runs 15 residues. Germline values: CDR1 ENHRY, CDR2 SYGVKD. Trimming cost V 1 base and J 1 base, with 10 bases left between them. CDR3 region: CAISELLGGNTEAFF. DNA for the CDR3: TGTGCCATCAGTGAGTTGTTAGGGGGGAACACTGAAGCTTTCTTT.

CDR3 sequence (DNA): TGTGCCAGCAGCCAAGCCCAGTGGTTGTACGAGCAGTACTTC. The encoded protein is CASSQAQWLYEQYF. This chain joins TRBV3-1 (or the pseudogene TRBV3-2) and TRBJ2-7; D call uncertain. With 1 base removed from V and 4 bases from J, the gap between germline ends came to 11 bases. Germline CDR1 and CDR2: LGHDT and YNNKEL (reference sequence). There are 14 residues in the CDR3.

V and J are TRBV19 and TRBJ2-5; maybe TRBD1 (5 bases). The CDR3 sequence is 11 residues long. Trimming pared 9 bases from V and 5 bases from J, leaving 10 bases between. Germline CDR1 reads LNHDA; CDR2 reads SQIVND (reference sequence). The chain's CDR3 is CASRVGETQYF. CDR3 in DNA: TGTGCCAGCAGGGTTGGGGAGACCCAGTACTTC.

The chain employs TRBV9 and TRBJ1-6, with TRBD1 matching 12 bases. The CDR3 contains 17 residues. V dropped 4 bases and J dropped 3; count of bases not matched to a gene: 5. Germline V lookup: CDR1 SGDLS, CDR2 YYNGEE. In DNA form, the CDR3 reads TGTGCCAGCAGCCTTGGGACAGGGGGCGTCTATAATTCACCCCTCCACTTT. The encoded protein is CASSLGTGGVYNSPLHF.

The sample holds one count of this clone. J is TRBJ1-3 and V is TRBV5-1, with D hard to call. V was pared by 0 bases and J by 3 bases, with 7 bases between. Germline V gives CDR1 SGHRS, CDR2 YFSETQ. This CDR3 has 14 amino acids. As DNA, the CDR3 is TGCGCCAGCAGCTTGGAGACGGGTGGAAACACCATATATTTT. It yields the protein CASSLETGGNTIYF.

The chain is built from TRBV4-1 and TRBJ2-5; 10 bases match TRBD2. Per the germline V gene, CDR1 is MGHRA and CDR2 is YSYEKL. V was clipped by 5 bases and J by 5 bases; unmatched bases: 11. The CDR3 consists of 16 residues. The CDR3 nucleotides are TGCGCCAGCAGCTCACCGATAGCGGGGGGCGGGGAGACCCAGTACTTC. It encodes CASSSPIAGGGETQYF.

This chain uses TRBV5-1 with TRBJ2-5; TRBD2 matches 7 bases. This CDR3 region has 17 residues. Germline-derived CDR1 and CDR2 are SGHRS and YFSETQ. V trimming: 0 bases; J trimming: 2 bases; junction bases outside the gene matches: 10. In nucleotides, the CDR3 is TGCGCCAGCAGCTTGGCCCCAGCTGGGGGGGGGCAAGAGACCCAGTACTTC. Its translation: CASSLAPAGGGQETQYF.

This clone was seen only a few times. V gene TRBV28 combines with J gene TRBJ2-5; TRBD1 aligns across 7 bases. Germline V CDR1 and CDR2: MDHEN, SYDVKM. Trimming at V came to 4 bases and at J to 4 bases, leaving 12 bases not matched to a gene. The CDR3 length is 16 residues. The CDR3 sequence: CASSSTGERLGETQYF. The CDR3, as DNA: TGTGCCAGCAGTTCTACAGGGGAACGGCTAGGAGAGACCCAGTACTTC.

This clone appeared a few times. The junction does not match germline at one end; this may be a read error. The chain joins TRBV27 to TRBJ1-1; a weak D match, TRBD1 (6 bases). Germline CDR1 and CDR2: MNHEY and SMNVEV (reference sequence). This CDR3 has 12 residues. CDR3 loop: CASSYRGRQEIF. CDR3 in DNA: TGTGCCAGCAGCTATAGGGGGAGACAGGAGATCTTT.

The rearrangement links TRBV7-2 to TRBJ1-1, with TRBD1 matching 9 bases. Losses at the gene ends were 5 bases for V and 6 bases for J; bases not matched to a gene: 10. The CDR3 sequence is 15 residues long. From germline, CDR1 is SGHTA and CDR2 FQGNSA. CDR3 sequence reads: CASSPQGARYAEAFF. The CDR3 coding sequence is TGTGCCAGCAGCCCACAGGGGGCGAGGTATGCTGAAGCTTTCTTT.

CDR3 region: CASSLFAGSQYEQYF. The DNA for the CDR3 is TGTGCCAGCAGTTTATTTGCGGGATCCCAGTACGAGCAGTACTTC. The chain uses TRBV27 and TRBJ2-7; TRBD2 might be the D (6 bases). V gave up 1 base and J gave up 4 bases, with 14 bases separating them. There are 15 residues in the CDR3. Germline V lookup: CDR1 MNHEY, CDR2 SMNVEV (reference sequence).

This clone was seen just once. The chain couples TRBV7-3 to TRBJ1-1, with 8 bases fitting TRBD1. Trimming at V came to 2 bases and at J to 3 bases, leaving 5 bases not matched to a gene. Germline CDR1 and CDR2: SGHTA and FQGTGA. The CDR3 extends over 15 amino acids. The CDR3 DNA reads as TGTGCCAGCAGCTTAGTACAGGGGGGGCACACTGAAGCTTTCTTT. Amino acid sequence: CASSLVQGGHTEAFF.